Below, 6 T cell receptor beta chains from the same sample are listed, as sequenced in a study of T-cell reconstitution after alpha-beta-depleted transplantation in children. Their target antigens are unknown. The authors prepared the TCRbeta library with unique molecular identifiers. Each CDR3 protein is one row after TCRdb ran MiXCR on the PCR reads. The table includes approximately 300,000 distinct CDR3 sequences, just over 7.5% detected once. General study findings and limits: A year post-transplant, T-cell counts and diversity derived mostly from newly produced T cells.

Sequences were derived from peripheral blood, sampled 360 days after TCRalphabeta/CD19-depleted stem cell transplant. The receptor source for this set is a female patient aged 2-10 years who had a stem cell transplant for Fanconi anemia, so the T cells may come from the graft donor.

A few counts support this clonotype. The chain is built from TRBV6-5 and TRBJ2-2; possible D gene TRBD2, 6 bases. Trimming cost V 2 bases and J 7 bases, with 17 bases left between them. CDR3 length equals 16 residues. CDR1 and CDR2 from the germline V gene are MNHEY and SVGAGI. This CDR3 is CASSYTRGLGGGELFF. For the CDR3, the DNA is TGTGCCAGCAGTTACACAAGGGGTTTGGGGGGCGGGGAGCTGTTTTTT.

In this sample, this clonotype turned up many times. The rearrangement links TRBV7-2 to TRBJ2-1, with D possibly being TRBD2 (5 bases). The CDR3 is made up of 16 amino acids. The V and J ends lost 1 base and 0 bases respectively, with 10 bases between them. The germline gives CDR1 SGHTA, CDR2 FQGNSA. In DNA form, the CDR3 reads TGTGCCAGCAGCTTAGGTCCGGGGAGCTCCTACAATGAGCAGTTCTTC. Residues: CASSLGPGSSYNEQFF. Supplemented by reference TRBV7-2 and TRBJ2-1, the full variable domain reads GAGVSQSPSNKVTEKGKDVELRCDPISGHTALYWYRQSLGQGLEFLIYFQGNSAPDKSGLPSDRFSAERTGGSVSTLTIQRTQQEDSAVYLCASSLGPGSSYNEQFFGPGTRLTVL.

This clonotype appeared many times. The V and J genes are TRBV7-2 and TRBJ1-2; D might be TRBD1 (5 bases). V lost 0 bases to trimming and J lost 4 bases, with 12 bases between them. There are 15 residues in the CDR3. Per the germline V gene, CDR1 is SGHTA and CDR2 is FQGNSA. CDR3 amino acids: CASSLAAGYLYGYTF. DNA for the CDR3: TGTGCCAGCAGCTTAGCGGCAGGGTACCTCTATGGCTACACCTTC.

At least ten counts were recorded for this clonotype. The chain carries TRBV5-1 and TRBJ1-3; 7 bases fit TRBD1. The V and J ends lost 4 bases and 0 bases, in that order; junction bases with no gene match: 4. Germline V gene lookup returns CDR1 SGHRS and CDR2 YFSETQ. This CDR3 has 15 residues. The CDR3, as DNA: TGCGCCAGCAGCCCCGACAGGGCCTCTGGAAACACCATATATTTT. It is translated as CASSPDRASGNTIYF.

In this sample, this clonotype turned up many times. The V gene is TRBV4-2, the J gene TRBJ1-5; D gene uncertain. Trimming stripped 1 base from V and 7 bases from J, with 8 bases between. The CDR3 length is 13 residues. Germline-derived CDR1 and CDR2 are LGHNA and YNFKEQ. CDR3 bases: TGTGCCAGCAGCCAAGGGGCAAGCCAGCCCCAGCATTTT. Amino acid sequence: CASSQGASQPQHF.

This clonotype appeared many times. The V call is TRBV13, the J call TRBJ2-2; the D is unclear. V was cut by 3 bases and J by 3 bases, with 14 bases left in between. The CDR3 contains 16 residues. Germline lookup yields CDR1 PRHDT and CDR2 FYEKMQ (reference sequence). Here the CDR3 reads CASSFRVGVDTGELFF. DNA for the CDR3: TGTGCCAGCAGCTTTAGGGTTGGGGTAGACACCGGGGAGCTGTTTTTT.